Below, one T cell receptor (beta chain) is given with its context. Its specificity is not known. V lost 3 bases to trimming and J lost 4 bases, with 3 bases between them. CDR1 and CDR2 from the germline V gene are SGHVS and FQNEAQ. The CDR3 extends over 11 amino acids. The sample is drawn from a study of T cells after yellow fever vaccination. Study-level points and caveats: Contamination by abundant bulk-population clonotypes could be present in FACS-sorted repertoires. Most primary-vaccination clones reappeared after the booster (about 97% CD4, about 88% CD8). A weaker secondary response peaked on day 5, the primary on day 15.

TCRdb used MiXCR to reprocess the 5' RACE reads, holding one entry per CDR3 protein. Of 65,000 to 90,000 distinct CDR3 sequences listed, roughly 7.4% are singletons. Sequences were derived from CD8+ T cells sorted from PBMCs, sampled on the day of the yellow fever booster vaccination. The chain uses TRBV7-8 and TRBJ2-5; D is unresolved. The receptor was isolated from a man between 25 and 39 years old who received the YFV17D yellow fever vaccine. CDR3 loop: CASSFVETQYF. The CDR3 nucleotides read TGTGCCAGCAGCTTTGTAGAGACCCAGTACTTC.